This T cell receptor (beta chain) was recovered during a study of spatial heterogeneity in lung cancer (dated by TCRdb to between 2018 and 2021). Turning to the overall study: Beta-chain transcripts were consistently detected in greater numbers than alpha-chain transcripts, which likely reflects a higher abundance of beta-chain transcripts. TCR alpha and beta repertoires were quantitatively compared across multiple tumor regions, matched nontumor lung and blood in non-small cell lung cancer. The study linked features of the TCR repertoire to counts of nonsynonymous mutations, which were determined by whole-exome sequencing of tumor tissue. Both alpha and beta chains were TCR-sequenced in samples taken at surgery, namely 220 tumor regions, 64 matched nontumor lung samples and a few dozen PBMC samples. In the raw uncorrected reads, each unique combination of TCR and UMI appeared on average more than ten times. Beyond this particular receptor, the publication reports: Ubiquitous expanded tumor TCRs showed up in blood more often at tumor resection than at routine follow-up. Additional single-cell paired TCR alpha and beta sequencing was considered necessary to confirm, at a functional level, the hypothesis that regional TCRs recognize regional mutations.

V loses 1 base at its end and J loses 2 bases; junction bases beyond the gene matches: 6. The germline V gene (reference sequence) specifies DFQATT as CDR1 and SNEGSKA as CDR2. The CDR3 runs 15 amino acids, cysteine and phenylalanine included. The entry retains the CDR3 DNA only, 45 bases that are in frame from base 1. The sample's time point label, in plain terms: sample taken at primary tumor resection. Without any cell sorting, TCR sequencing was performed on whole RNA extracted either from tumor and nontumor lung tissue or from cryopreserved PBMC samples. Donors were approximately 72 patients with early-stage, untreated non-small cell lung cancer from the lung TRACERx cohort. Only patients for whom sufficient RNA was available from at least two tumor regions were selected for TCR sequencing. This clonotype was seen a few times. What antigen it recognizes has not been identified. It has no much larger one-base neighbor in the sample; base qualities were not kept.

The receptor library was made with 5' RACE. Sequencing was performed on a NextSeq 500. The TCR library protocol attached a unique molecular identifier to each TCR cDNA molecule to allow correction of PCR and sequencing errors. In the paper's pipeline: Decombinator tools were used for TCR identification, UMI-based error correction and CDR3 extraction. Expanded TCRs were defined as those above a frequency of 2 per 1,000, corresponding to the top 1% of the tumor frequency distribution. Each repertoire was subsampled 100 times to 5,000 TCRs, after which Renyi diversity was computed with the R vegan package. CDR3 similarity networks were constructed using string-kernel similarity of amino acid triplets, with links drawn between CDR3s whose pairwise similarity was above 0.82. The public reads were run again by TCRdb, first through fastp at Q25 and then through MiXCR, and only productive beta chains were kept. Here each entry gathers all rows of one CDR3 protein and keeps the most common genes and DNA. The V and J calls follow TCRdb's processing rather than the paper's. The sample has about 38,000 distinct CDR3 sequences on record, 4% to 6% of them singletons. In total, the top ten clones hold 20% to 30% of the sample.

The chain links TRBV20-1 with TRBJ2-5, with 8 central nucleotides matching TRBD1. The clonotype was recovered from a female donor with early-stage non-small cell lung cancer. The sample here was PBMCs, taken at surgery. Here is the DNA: TGCAGTGCTAGAGCTCCCAGGACAGGGCAAGAGACCCAGTACTTC. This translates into CSARAPRTGQETQYF.